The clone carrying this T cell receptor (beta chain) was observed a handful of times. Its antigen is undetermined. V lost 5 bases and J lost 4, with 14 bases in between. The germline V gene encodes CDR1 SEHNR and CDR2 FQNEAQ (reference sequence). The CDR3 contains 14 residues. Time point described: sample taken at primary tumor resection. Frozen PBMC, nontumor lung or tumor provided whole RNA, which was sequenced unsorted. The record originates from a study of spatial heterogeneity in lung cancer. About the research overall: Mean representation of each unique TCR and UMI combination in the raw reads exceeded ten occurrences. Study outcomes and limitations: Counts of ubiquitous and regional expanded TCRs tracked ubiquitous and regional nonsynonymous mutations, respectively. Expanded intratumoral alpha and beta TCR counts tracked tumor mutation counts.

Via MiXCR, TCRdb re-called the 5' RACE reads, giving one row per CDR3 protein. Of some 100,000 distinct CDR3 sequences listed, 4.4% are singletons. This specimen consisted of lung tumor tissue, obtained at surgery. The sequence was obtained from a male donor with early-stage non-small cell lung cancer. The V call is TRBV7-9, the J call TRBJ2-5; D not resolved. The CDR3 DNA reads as TGTGCCAGCAGCCCGCCAACCATGCGAGAGACCCAGTACTTC. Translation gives CASSPPTMRETQYF.